This TCR beta chain was sequenced for a study of shared clonotypes between healthy human individuals. CDR3 length equals 14 residues. The V and J ends lost 6 bases and 3 bases respectively, with 12 bases between them. The germline CDR1 and CDR2 sequences are SGHAT and FQNNGV. Here immunoSEQ multiplex PCR was the method, and the copy in TCRdb shows in-frame clones only, minus some. The data contain approximately 1.9 million clones, 80% to 95% of them seen just once; the ten biggest clones take up about 1.6%. It was CD45RO-negative cells, positively selected for CCR7, that made up naive CD8 cells, with terminally differentiated effector memory CD45RA+ cells excluded.

The sequence derives from a man younger than 35 in good health. Some clones in this sample may be carry-over from other donors' samples. The V call is TRBV11-2, the J call TRBJ1-5; unclear D gene. Material: naive CD8+ T cells from PBMCs. The CDR3 here is CASSLGSANQPQHF. The DNA for the CDR3 is TGTGCCAGCAGTCTGGGGTCTGCCAATCAGCCCCAGCATTTT. Full variable domain (remainder filled in from reference TRBV11-2 and TRBJ1-5): EAGVAQSPRYKIIEKRQSVAFWCNPISGHATLYWYQQILGQGPKLLIQFQNNGVVDDSQLPKDRFSAERLKGVDSTLKIQPAKLEDSAVYLCASSLGSANQPQHFGDGTRLSIL.